Reported below is one T cell receptor beta chain. This sample is part of a study of blood T cell repertoires in COVID-19. Study background: There were acute and convalescent COVID-19 samples, and they came from the United States, Italy and Spain. T cells, B-cell-depleted T cells, or PBMCs supplied cDNA or gDNA.

The method was immunoSEQ multiplex PCR; TCRdb's version includes in-frame clones alone and lacks a portion of them. The sample has some 120,000 clones, more than 70% seen once. This CDR3 has 14 amino acids. Per the germline V gene, CDR1 is SGHRS and CDR2 is YFSETQ. The trim removed 6 bases at V and 6 bases at J, leaving 7 bases unmatched. The genes are TRBV5-1 and TRBJ2-3, with TRBD2 matching 10 bases. The clonotype was recovered from a human donor in a cohort sampled during active COVID-19. Sample: peripheral blood. CDR3: CASTPSGSSDTQYF. The CDR3 nucleotides read TGCGCCAGCACGCCTAGCGGGAGTTCTGATACGCAGTATTTT. Filled out from reference TRBV5-1 and TRBJ2-3, the complete variable domain reads KAGVTQTPRYLIKTRGQQVTLSCSPISGHRSVSWYQQTPGQGLQFLFEYFSETQRNKGNFPGRFSGRQFSNSRSEMNVSTLELGDSALYLCASTPSGSSDTQYFGPGTRLTVL.